The sequence of this T cell receptor (beta chain) was determined in a study of immune cell composition in non-small cell lung cancer. Sequencing was performed with immunoSEQ multiplex PCR; in TCRdb, only in-frame clones are kept and a portion is missing. The data hold fewer than 3,500 clones, with roughly four fifths observed a single time. This CDR3 has 12 residues. CDR1 and CDR2 from the germline V gene are SQVTM and ANQGSEA. J was trimmed by 10 bases and V by 2 bases; bases with no gene match: 5. Normal lung was sampled as far from the tumour as possible, at least 3 cm. The sample was also reused in another study, on CD4 T cells in lung cancer.

Sequenced sample: non-adjacent lung tissue. V and J are TRBV29-1 and TRBJ1-2, with 9 nucleotides matching TRBD1. The receptor was derived from a human donor with non-small cell lung cancer. CDR3 bases: TGCAGCGTTGAAAGACAGGGGGTCGTCTACACCTTC. Translation gives CSVERQGVVYTF. The whole variable domain, filled in from reference TRBV29-1 and TRBJ1-2, reads SAVISQKPSRDICQRGTSLTIQCQVDSQVTMMFWYRQQPGQSLTLIATANQGSEATYESGFVIDKFPISRPNLTFSTLTVSNMSPEDSSIYLCSVERQGVVYTFGSGTRLTVV.